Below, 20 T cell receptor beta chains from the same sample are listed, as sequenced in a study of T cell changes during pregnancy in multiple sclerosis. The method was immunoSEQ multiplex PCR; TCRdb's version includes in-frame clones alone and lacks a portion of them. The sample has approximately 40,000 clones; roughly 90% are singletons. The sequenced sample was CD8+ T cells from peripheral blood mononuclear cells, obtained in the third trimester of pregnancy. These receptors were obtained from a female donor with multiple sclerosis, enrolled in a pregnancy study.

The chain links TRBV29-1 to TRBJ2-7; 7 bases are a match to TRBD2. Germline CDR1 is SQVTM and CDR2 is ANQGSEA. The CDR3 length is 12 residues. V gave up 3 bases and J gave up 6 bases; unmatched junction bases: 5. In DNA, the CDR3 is TGCAGCGTTGAGGGAGGGGAGGGCGAGCAGTACTTC. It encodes CSVEGGEGEQYF.

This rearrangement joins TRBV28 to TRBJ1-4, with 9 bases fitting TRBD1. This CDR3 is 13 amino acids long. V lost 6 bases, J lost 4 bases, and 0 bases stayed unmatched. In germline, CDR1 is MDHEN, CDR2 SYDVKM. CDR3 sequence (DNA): TGTGCCAGCAGGGACAGGGGTAATGAAAAACTGTTTTTT. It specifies CASRDRGNEKLFF.

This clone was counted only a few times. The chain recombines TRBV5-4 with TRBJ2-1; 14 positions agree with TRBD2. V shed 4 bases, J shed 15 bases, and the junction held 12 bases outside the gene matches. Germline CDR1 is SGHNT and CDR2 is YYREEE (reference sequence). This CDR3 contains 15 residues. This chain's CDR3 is CASSPAPGLAGEMFF. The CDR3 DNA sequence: TGTGCCAGCAGCCCGGCCCCGGGACTAGCGGGAGAGATGTTCTTC.

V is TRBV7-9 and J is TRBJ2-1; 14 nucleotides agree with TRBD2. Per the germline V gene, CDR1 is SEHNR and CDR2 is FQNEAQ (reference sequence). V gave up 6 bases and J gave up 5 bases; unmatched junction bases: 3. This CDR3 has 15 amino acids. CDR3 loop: CASRGLAGGNNEQFF. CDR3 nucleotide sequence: TGTGCCAGCAGAGGACTAGCGGGAGGTAACAATGAGCAGTTCTTC.

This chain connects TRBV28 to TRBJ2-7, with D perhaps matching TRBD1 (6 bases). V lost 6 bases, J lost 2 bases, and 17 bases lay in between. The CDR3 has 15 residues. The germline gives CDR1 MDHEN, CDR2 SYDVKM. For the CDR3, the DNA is TGTGCCAGCAGCGCCCGGGACACCGCAACCTACGAGCAGTACTTC. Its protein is CASSARDTATYEQYF.

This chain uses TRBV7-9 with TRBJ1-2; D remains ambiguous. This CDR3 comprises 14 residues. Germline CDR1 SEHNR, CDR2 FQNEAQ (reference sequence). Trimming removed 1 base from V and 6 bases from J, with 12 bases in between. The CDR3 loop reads CASSLELDSNGYTF. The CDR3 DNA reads TGTGCCAGCAGCTTAGAACTGGACTCCAATGGCTACACCTTC.

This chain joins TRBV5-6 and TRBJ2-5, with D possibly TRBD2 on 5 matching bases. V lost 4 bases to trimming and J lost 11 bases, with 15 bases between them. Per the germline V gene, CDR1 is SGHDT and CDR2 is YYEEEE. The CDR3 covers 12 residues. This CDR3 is CASSLWTREQYF. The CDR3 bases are TGTGCCAGCAGCCTTTGGACGAGGGAGCAGTACTTC.

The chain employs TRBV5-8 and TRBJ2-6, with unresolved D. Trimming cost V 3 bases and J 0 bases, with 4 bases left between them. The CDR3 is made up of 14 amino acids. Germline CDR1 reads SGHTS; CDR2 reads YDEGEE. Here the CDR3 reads CASSYNSGANVLTF. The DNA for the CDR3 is TGTGCCAGCAGCTATAACTCTGGGGCCAACGTCCTGACTTTC. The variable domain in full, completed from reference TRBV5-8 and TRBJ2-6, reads EAGVTQSPTHLIKTRGQQATLRCSPISGHTSVYWYQQALGLGLQFLLWYDEGEERNRGNFPPRFSGRQFPNYSSELNVNALELEDSALYLCASSYNSGANVLTFGAGSRLTVL.

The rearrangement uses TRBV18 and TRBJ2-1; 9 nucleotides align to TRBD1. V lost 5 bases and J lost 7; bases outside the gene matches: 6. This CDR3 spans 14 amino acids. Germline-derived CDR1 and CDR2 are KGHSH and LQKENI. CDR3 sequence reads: CASSFGTGRNEQFF. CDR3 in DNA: TGTGCCAGCTCATTCGGGACAGGGAGGAATGAGCAGTTCTTC.

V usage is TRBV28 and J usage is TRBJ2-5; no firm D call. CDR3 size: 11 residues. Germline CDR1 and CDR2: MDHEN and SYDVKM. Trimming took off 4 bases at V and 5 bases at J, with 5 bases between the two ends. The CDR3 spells CASSSVETQYF. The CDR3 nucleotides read TGTGCCAGCAGTTCAGTCGAGACCCAGTACTTC. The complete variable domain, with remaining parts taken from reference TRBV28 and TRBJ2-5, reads DVKVTQSSRYLVKRTGEKVFLECVQDMDHENMFWYRQDPGLGLRLIYFSYDVKMKEKGDIPEGYSVSREKKERFSLILESASTNQTSMYLCASSSVETQYFGPGTRLLVL.

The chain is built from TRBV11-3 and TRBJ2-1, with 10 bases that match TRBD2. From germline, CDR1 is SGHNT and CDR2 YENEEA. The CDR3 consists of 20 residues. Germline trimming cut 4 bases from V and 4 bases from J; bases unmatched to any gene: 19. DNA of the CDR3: TGTGCCAGCAGCTCGAGAGCAAGGACTAGCGGAACTCACAGTTACAATGAGCAGTTCTTC. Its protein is CASSSRARTSGTHSYNEQFF.

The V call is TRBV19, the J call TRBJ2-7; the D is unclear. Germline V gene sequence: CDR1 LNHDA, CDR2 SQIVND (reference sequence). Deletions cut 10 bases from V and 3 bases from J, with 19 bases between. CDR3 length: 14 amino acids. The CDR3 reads CATSLSPDHYEQYF. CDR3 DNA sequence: TGTGCCACTTCCCTGAGCCCTGATCACTACGAGCAGTACTTC.

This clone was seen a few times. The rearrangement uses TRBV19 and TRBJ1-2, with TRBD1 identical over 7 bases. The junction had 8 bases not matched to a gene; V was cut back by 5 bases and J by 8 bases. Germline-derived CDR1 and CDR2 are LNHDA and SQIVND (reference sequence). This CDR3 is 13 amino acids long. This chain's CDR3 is CASSPGGRKGYTF. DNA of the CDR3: TGTGCCAGTAGTCCAGGGGGGCGGAAGGGCTACACCTTC.

The DNA of the CDR3 is TGCAGCGTTAGGCCAAGCGGAGACTACGAGCAGTACTTC. Translated: CSVRPSGDYEQYF. The rearrangement joins TRBV29-1 to TRBJ2-7; weak D call: TRBD2 (5 bases). There are 13 residues in the CDR3. The germline V and J ends were trimmed by 5 bases and 3 bases, with 14 bases remaining between them. CDR1 and CDR2 from the germline V gene are SQVTM and ANQGSEA.

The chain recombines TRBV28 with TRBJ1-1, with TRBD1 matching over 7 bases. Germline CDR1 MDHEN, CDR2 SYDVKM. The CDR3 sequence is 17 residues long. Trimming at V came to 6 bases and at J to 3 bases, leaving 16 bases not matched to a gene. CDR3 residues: CASSRPRTGRRDTEAFF. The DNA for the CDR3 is TGTGCCAGCAGCCGCCCCCGGACAGGTCGGAGGGACACTGAAGCTTTCTTT.

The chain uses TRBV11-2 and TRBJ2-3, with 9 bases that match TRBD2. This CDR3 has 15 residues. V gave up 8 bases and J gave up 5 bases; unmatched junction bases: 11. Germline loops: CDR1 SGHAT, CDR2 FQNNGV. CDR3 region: CASRSNSGRRDTQYF. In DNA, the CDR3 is TGTGCCAGCCGCTCGAATAGCGGGAGAAGAGATACGCAGTATTTT.

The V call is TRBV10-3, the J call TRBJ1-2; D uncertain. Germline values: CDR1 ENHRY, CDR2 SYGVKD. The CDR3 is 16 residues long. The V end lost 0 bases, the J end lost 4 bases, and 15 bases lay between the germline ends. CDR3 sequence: CAISESGVSPLYGYTF. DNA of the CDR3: TGTGCCATCAGTGAGTCTGGAGTGTCCCCCCTCTATGGCTACACCTTC.

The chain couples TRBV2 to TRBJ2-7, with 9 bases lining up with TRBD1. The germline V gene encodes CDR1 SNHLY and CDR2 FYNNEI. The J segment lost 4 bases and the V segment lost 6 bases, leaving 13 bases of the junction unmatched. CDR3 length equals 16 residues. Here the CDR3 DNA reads TGTGCCAGCAGCTCACCGGGACAGGGAGTGGGTTACGAGCAGTACTTC. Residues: CASSSPGQGVGYEQYF.

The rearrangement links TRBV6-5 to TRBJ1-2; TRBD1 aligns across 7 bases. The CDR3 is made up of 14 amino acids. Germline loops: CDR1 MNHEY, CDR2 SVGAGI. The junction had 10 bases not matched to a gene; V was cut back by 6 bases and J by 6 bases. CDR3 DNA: TGTGCCAGCAGCCGCGACAGGGTGGTGGATGGCTACACCTTC. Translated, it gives CASSRDRVVDGYTF.

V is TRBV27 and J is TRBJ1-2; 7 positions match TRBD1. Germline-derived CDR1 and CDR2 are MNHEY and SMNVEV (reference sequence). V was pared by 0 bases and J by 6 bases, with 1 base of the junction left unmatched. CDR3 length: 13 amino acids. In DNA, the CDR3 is TGTGCCAGCAGTTTATCAGGGGGCAATGGCTACACCTTC. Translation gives CASSLSGGNGYTF.